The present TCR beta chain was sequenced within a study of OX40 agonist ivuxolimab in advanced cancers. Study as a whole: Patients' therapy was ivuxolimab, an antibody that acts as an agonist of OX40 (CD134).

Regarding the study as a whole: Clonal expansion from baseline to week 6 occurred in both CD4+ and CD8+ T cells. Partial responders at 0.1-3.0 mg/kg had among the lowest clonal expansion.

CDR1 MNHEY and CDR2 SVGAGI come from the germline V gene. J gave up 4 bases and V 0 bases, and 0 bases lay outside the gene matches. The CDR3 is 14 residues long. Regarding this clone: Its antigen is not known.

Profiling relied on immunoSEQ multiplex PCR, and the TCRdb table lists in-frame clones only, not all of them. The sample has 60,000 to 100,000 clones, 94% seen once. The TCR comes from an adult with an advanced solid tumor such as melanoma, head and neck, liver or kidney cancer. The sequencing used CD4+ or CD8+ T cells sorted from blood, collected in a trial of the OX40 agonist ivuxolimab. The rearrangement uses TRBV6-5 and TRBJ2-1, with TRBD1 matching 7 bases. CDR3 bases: TGTGCCAGCAGTTACTCGGGACAGTACAATGAGCAGTTCTTC. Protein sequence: CASSYSGQYNEQFF.